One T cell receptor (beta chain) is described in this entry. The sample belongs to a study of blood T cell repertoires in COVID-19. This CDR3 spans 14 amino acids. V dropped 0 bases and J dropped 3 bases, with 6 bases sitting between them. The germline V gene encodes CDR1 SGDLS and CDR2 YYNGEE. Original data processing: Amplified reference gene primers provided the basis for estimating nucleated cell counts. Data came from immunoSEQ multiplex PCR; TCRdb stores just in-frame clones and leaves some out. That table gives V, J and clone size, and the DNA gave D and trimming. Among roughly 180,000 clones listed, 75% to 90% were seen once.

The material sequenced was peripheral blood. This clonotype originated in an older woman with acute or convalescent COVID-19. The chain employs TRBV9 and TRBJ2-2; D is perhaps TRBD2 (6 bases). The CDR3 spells CASSVAGDTGELFF. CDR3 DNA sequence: TGTGCCAGCAGCGTAGCGGGGGACACCGGGGAGCTGTTTTTT.